The T cell receptor beta chain under discussion was sequenced for a study of identical twins. Study findings and constraints: Donors were not followed over many years; analysis was cross-sectional. Researchers reported excess low generation probability among twin-shared out-of-frame alpha sequences. Twin sharing of out-of-frame TCR alpha was underestimated by models in monozygotic pairs. Insertions were fewer in abundant cord blood beta clonotypes, whereas memory repertoires showed none of this pattern.

V lost 1 base and J 2 bases, leaving 10 bases between the germline ends. The CDR3 has 15 amino acids. Germline V gene lookup returns CDR1 SGHTA and CDR2 FQGNSA. Worth noting for this clonotype: The antigen remains undetermined.

One entry per CDR3 protein, called by TCRdb with MiXCR from the 5' RACE reads. The sample lists roughly 630,000 distinct CDR3 sequences, less than 9% occurring once. This sample was also put to use in a study of yellow fever vaccine responses in identical twins.

The chain employs TRBV7-2 and TRBJ2-3; D call uncertain. The TCR originated in a woman aged 18-29 years in good health. Sequences were obtained from PBMCs. The CDR3 loop reads CASSLGTFPTDTQYF. CDR3 DNA: TGTGCCAGCAGCTTAGGAACTTTCCCCACAGATACGCAGTATTTT.